This TCR beta chain was sequenced during a study of T-cell memory formation after mild COVID-19. The CDR3 is 11 amino acids. V lost 3 bases and J lost 8, with 7 bases in between. Per the germline V gene, CDR1 is LNHDA and CDR2 is SQIVND (reference sequence). Findings and caveats of the study: While clones contracting from day 15 to 85 were balanced between CD4 and CD8, later expanders leaned CD4+. Pre-infection memory harbored some responding clones, suggesting cross-reactive memory joined. Those CD4+ clones that contracted were mainly in CM and EM (CD8+ ones in EMRA).

TCRdb analysed the 5' RACE reads with MiXCR anew, one entry per CDR3 protein. This table has approximately 500,000 distinct CDR3 sequences, about 23% appearing once. This clonotype was seen only a few times. Its antigen is still unknown. The clonotype comes from an adult woman who had mild COVID-19 (a few samples of this study predate the infection). Cell type and time point are not known. The material sequenced was PBMCs or a T cell subset sorted from them (not recorded which). This chain joins TRBV19 and TRBJ1-1, with D unresolved. The CDR3 DNA follows: TGTGCCAGTAGTATGAAGGAGGAAGCTTTCTTT. Residues: CASSMKEEAFF. The full variable domain, its missing parts supplied by reference TRBV19 and TRBJ1-1, is DGGITQSPKYLFRKEGQNVTLSCEQNLNHDAMYWYRQDPGQGLRLIYYSQIVNDFQKGDIAEGYSVSREKKESFPLTVTSAQKNPTAFYLCASSMKEEAFFGQGTRLTVV.